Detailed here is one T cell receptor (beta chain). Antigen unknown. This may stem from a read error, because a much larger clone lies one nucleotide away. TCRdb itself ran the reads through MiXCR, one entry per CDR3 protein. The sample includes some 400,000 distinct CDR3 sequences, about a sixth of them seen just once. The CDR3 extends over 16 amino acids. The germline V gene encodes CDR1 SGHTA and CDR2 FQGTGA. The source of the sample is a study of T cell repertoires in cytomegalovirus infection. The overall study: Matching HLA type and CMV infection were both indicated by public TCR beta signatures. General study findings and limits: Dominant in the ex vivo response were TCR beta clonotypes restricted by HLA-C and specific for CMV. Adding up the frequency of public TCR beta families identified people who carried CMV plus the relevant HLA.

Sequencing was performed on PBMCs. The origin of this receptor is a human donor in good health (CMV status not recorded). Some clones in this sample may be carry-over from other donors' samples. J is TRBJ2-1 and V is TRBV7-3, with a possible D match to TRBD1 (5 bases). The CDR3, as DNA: TGTGCCAGCAGCTTCGCCCCGACAGCTTCCTACCATGAGCAGTTCTTC. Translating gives CASSFAPTASYHEQFF.